This T cell receptor beta chain was retrieved from a study of identical twins. This clonotype was seen a handful of times. There are 15 residues in the CDR3. Germline V gene lookup returns CDR1 MNHEY and CDR2 SMNVEV (reference sequence). The junction had 9 bases not matched to a gene; V was cut back by 4 bases and J by 7 bases. After template switching added a universal primer site, the resulting cDNA carried unique molecular identifiers. TCRdb recomputed calls from the 5' RACE reads with MiXCR, one row per CDR3 protein. This table holds about 470,000 distinct CDR3 sequences, about 24% found once. This same sample was also part of a study on T cells expressing NK-cell markers. This second study notes: For several experiments, T cell sorting was restricted to the alpha-beta TCR population by means of an anti-gamma-delta TCR antibody. The study left the HCMV specificity of expanded NKG2C+ T cell clones unresolved.

The sequenced sample consisted of CD4+ T cells sorted from blood. J is TRBJ2-1 and V is TRBV27; 8 bases are shared with TRBD1. This sequence was found in a woman between 18 and 30 years old in good health. The CDR3 bases are TGTGCCAGCAGTTCCCTCGGGACAGGAGAAAATGAGCAGTTCTTC. This codes for CASSSLGTGENEQFF.